This entry lists 22 T cell receptor beta chains sequenced from one sample in a study of CD8 T cells in Susac syndrome. The RNA, about 0.45 to 1 ug, was put through reverse transcription using random hexamers. One entry per CDR3 protein, called by TCRdb with MiXCR from the immunoSEQ multiplex PCR reads. This table holds roughly 180,000 distinct CDR3 sequences, about 94% found once. Material for sequencing was CD4+ T cells from PBMCs. These receptors originate from a human donor in good health.

This sequence joins TRBV12-3 or TRBV12-4 and TRBJ1-2, with a possible D match to TRBD1 (5 bases). The CDR3 totals 13 residues. Trimming cost V 5 bases and J 3 bases, with 10 bases left between them. CDR3 in DNA: TGTGCCAGCAGTCGTACGGGGGACTATGGCTACACCTTC. Its protein product is CASSRTGDYGYTF.

The chain links TRBV27 to TRBJ2-1, with D unclear. Germline lookup yields CDR1 MNHEY and CDR2 SMNVEV (reference sequence). The V end was cut by 5 bases, the J end by 7 bases, with 12 bases between. CDR3 length equals 13 residues. CDR3 in DNA: TGTGCCAGCAGTCGGCCCCACCGGAATGAGCAGTTCTTC. Translation: CASSRPHRNEQFF.

The chain uses TRBV30 and TRBJ2-7; perhaps TRBD2 as D (6 bases). V lost 3 bases to trimming and J lost 4 bases, with 10 bases between them. The V gene's germline CDR1 is GTSNPN and CDR2 SVGIG (reference sequence). The CDR3 is 12 residues long. The CDR3 DNA reads TGTGCCTGGAGGTCGGACTATTACGAGCAGTACTTC. Translation gives CAWRSDYYEQYF.

The chain is built from TRBV5-1 and TRBJ2-7, with D perhaps matching TRBD1 (5 bases). Germline-derived CDR1 and CDR2 are SGHRS and YFSETQ. Trimming stripped 4 bases from V and 2 bases from J, with 16 bases between. The CDR3 length is 15 residues. CDR3 coding DNA: TGCGCCAGCAGCACGGGTGGCAGGGCCACCTACGAGCAGTACTTC. It translates to CASSTGGRATYEQYF.

This CDR3 reads CSVAGLAGGGAYNEQFF. CDR3 nucleotide sequence: TGCAGCGTGGCGGGACTAGCGGGAGGAGGGGCCTACAATGAGCAGTTCTTC. The chain joins TRBV29-1 to TRBJ2-1; the match to TRBD2 covers 15 bases. J lost 2 bases, V lost 6 bases, and 8 bases had no gene match. This CDR3 spans 17 amino acids. Germline V gene data show CDR1 as SQVTM and CDR2 as ANQGSEA.

The rearrangement links TRBV28 to TRBJ2-1; 9 nucleotides match TRBD2. V gave up 7 bases and J gave up 3 bases; unmatched junction bases: 7. The CDR3 sequence is 15 residues long. The germline CDR1 and CDR2 sequences are MDHEN and SYDVKM. CDR3 protein: CASIRSGRLYNEQFF. Here the CDR3 DNA reads TGTGCCAGCATCCGTAGCGGGAGACTCTACAATGAGCAGTTCTTC.

The J gene is TRBJ2-7, the V gene TRBV18, with TRBD1 identical over 7 bases. The CDR3 totals 14 residues. Germline V CDR1 and CDR2: KGHSH, LQKENI. With 3 bases clipped from V and 4 bases from J, the junction kept 6 bases outside the gene matches. The CDR3 DNA is TGTGCCAGCTCACCCACGACAGGGAGTTACGAGCAGTACTTC. This translates into CASSPTTGSYEQYF.

J is TRBJ1-3 and V is TRBV9; a possible D gene is TRBD1 (5 bases). Trimming removed 3 bases from V and 0 bases from J, with 16 bases in between. The CDR3 totals 17 residues. Germline V CDR1 and CDR2: SGDLS, YYNGEE. For the CDR3, the DNA is TGTGCCAGCAGCGGACCCCGGGGGACCGTCTCTGGAAACACCATATATTTT. Translation: CASSGPRGTVSGNTIYF.

The rearrangement uses TRBV12-3 or TRBV12-4 and TRBJ1-2; no clear D. This CDR3 region has 13 residues. V was trimmed by 4 bases and J by 8 bases, leaving 14 bases between them. The CDR3 region is CASSSQPPGGYTF. Written as DNA, the CDR3 is TGTGCCAGCAGTTCCCAGCCACCGGGAGGCTACACCTTC.

The chain carries TRBV2 and TRBJ2-7; D gene unclear. The CDR3 sequence is 15 residues long. Looked up from germline, CDR1 is SNHLY and CDR2 is FYNNEI. Trimming removed 6 bases from V and 6 bases from J, with 21 bases in between. The CDR3 bases are TGTGCCAGCAGCCACGGCCTCGGACCGGGCCTCGAGCAGTACTTC. Its translation is CASSHGLGPGLEQYF.

The chain combines TRBV20-1 with TRBJ1-2; D not certain. The germline V and J ends were trimmed by 0 bases and 3 bases, with 11 bases remaining between them. Germline loops: CDR1 DFQATT, CDR2 SNEGSKA (reference sequence). The CDR3 spans 14 residues. CDR3 DNA sequence: TGCAGTGCTAGAGATCCCCGGAGGGACTATGGCTACACCTTC. Translating it yields CSARDPRRDYGYTF.

The V call is TRBV20-1, the J call TRBJ2-1; D unresolved. The CDR3 contains 16 residues. The germline V gene encodes CDR1 DFQATT and CDR2 SNEGSKA (reference sequence). Trimming cost V 2 bases and J 7 bases, with 21 bases left between them. The CDR3, as DNA: TGCAGTGCTAGACTTAGCCGGGCCCCAAAGTCTAATGAGCAGTTCTTC. This sequence encodes CSARLSRAPKSNEQFF.

V gene TRBV5-1 combines with J gene TRBJ1-2; the D is unclear. Germline CDR1 SGHRS, CDR2 YFSETQ. The CDR3 spans 14 residues. V was clipped by 0 bases and J by 4 bases, with 10 bases between them. CDR3 nucleotides: TGCGCCAGCAGCTTGGGAGACTGGGCCTATGGCTACACCTTC. Translation gives CASSLGDWAYGYTF.

The chain couples TRBV30 to TRBJ1-1, with D tentatively TRBD1 (5 bases). Per the germline V gene, CDR1 is GTSNPN and CDR2 is SVGIG (reference sequence). The CDR3 has 12 amino acids. V gave up 4 bases and J gave up 3 bases, with 9 bases separating them. CDR3 in DNA: TGTGCCTGGAATTTAGGGGACACTGAAGCTTTCTTT. Its protein is CAWNLGDTEAFF.

The chain uses TRBV20-1 and TRBJ2-7; 7 positions match TRBD1. Germline V CDR1 and CDR2: DFQATT, SNEGSKA (reference sequence). V was clipped by 6 bases and J by 4 bases; unmatched bases: 9. The CDR3 contains 13 residues. The CDR3: CSARTGLLYEQYF. DNA of the CDR3: TGCAGTGCACGGACAGGTCTTCTTTACGAGCAGTACTTC.

This clonotype has a single count. The chain links TRBV28 to TRBJ2-1; TRBD2 might be the D (5 bases). With 11 bases removed from V and 7 bases from J, the gap between germline ends came to 24 bases. This CDR3 is built from 15 residues. CDR1 is MDHEN, CDR2 SYDVKM, per germline. The CDR3 nucleotides are TGTGCCGTCGGCGGGCTAGCAGTTGAATTGAATGAGCAGTTCTTC. Protein sequence: CAVGGLAVELNEQFF.

The genes are TRBV3-1 and TRBJ1-1; a possible D gene is TRBD1 (6 bases). Germline V CDR1 and CDR2: LGHDT, YNNKEL (reference sequence). The V gene lost 6 bases and the J gene lost 4 bases, with 18 bases spanning the gap. The CDR3 extends over 15 amino acids. The CDR3 spells CASSRWEQGSTEAFF. CDR3 in DNA: TGTGCCAGCAGTCGCTGGGAACAGGGTTCCACTGAAGCTTTCTTT.

The chain combines TRBV25-1 with TRBJ2-7; D call uncertain. The CDR3 covers 11 residues. Germline values: CDR1 MGHDK, CDR2 SYGVNS. V lost 1 base to trimming and J lost 6 bases, with 4 bases between them. CDR3 nucleotide sequence: TGTGCCAGCAGTGAATGGGGCGAGCAGTACTTC. It translates to CASSEWGEQYF.

The genes are TRBV7-9 and TRBJ2-1; 10 bases fit TRBD2. Germline V gene data show CDR1 as SEHNR and CDR2 as FQNEAQ (reference sequence). V was pared by 5 bases and J by 6 bases, with 7 bases of the junction left unmatched. The CDR3 runs 15 residues. CDR3 DNA sequence: TGTGCCAGCAGCCTCCTAGCGGGAGAGGCCAATGAGCAGTTCTTC. It is translated as CASSLLAGEANEQFF. Looking up the rest from reference TRBV7-9 and TRBJ2-1 gives the full variable domain: DTGVSQNPRHKITKRGQNVTFRCDPISEHNRLYWYRQTLGQGPEFLTYFQNEAQLEKSRLLSDRFSAERPKGSFSTLEIQRTEQGDSAMYLCASSLLAGEANEQFFGPGTRLTVL.

The chain's CDR3 is CASSLETVALDEQYF. DNA of the CDR3: TGTGCCAGCAGCCTCGAGACAGTGGCCTTAGACGAGCAGTACTTC. J is TRBJ2-7 and V is TRBV9; D is perhaps TRBD1 (5 bases). Germline CDR1 reads SGDLS; CDR2 reads YYNGEE. CDR3 length: 15 residues. Deletions cut 4 bases from V and 5 bases from J, with 19 bases between.

The V gene is TRBV20-1, the J gene TRBJ1-2; D uncertain. Looked up from germline, CDR1 is DFQATT and CDR2 is SNEGSKA (reference sequence). V lost 3 bases, J lost 2 bases, and 13 bases lay in between. CDR3 length: 14 amino acids. CDR3 DNA sequence: TGCAGTGCTAGTGCCCCCCTGGGCAACTATGGCTACACCTTC. It codes for CSASAPLGNYGYTF.

The gene calls are TRBV4-3 and TRBJ2-5, with D perhaps assigned TRBD1 or TRBD2 (5 bases each). There are 14 residues in the CDR3. V was cut by 10 bases and J by 5 bases, with 20 bases left in between. CDR1 and CDR2 (germline): LGHNA, YSLEER. This chain's CDR3 is CATQRGDKKETQYF. DNA of the CDR3: TGCGCCACCCAAAGGGGAGATAAAAAGGAGACCCAGTACTTC.